This TCR beta chain was sequenced during a study of Graves' ophthalmopathy and Graves' hyperthyroidism. The study, taken as a whole, reports: The model achieved about 70% sensitivity and 72% to 85% specificity for ophthalmopathy progression. Clonotypes were expanded in thyroid at above 0.001 frequency, and most also appeared in blood.

A remark on this clonotype: Its antigen remains unknown. A read error may account for a junction end that differs from germline.

The CDR3 has 13 residues. From germline, CDR1 is SSHAT and CDR2 FNYEAQ (reference sequence). Transcripts of RNA were the source for amplifying TCR beta CDR3 regions. HTBI primers served in a first-round RT-PCR, which a second-round multiplex PCR followed. Each CDR3 protein is one row after TCRdb ran MiXCR on the multiplex PCR reads. The sample has roughly 500,000 distinct CDR3 sequences, 13% to 15% seen once; the top ten hold more than 8.5%. The source material was blood. The TCR was taken from a woman in her thirties with Graves' ophthalmopathy. The rearrangement links TRBV7-7 to TRBJ2-7, with D possibly matching TRBD2 (6 bases). The CDR3 here is CASGKVTNYDQYF. The CDR3 DNA sequence: TGTGCTAGCGGCAAAGTGACCAACTACGATCAGTACTTC.